This T cell receptor beta chain originates from a study of neurological immune-mediated disorders. Notes on the study in general: There were no CDR3 amino acid sequences shared by expanded clones across subjects, a result suggesting private repertoires in all groups.

Sample time point: longitudinal time-point 1 (baseline). In its sample, this clonotype ranks as medium-sized. What it binds is unknown. The method for making cDNA was 5'RACE, and it used 10-nucleotide random UMIs. Every sequencing run returned over 190 million TCR-beta sequences, which were derived from 15-18 subjects. TCRdb processed the 5' RACE reads anew with MiXCR; each CDR3 protein has one entry. Of about 49,000 distinct CDR3 sequences in the sample, less than 12% were seen once. The receptor's source is a woman aged 40 to 50 in good health. Input material: PBMCs.

CDR3 residues: CASSPDSFNQPQHF. The CDR3 DNA reads as TGCGCCAGCAGCCCGGACAGTTTCAATCAGCCCCAGCATTTT. The chain combines TRBV5-1 with TRBJ1-5; a possible D gene is TRBD1 (6 bases). The V gene's germline CDR1 is SGHRS and CDR2 YFSETQ. The germline V and J ends were trimmed by 4 bases and 3 bases, with 11 bases remaining between them. CDR3 length equals 14 residues.